This T cell receptor (beta chain) was found in a study of neurological immune-mediated disorders. The table lists this clonotype with many counts. The antigen is unknown. The sorted libraries were made from approximately 950,000 CD4+ or CD8+ T cells. The team produced cDNA through 5'RACE using 10-nucleotide random UMIs. In TCRdb, the 5' RACE reads were re-called with MiXCR into one record per CDR3 protein. Of over 13,000 distinct CDR3 sequences listed, roughly 7% are singletons. Looked up from germline, CDR1 is MGHRA and CDR2 is YSYEKL. Unmatched junction bases numbered 13, after V lost 4 bases and J lost 2 bases. The CDR3 is made up of 17 amino acids. Study-wide results and limits: None of the CDR3 amino acid sequences in expanded clones turned up in more than one subject, which points to private repertoires in all groups.

The chain uses TRBV4-1 and TRBJ2-5, with TRBD1 identical over 7 bases. Sequencing used CD8+ T cells from blood. The sequence was collected from a woman between 35 and 50 years old in good health. CDR3 bases: TGCGCCAGCAGCCTTGGGCACAGGGGTGATCCTCAAGAGACCCAGTACTTC. It specifies CASSLGHRGDPQETQYF.